Listed here are 21 T cell receptor beta chains from one sample, sequenced in a study of blood T cells in healthy people across ages. It was with a sample-barcoded 5' primer and a J-beta primer mix that a second PCR of roughly 6 to 11 cycles was run. TCRdb reprocessed the 5' RACE reads with MiXCR, giving one entry per CDR3 protein. The sample lists 550,000 to 750,000 distinct CDR3 sequences, under 25% occurring once. Sequencing was performed on blood. The receptors come from a man in his 70s in good health.

V usage is TRBV18 and J usage is TRBJ2-3; D may be TRBD2 (7 bases). The CDR3 sequence is 16 residues long. V lost 7 bases, J lost 3 bases, and 20 bases lay in between. Germline V gene sequence: CDR1 KGHSH, CDR2 LQKENI. The CDR3 DNA sequence: TGTGCCAGCTTACCTGAGGGGGGGCCGTTGACAGATACGCAGTATTTT. Translated, it gives CASLPEGGPLTDTQYF.

On this clonotype itself: An end of the junction differs from the germline gene, which may be a read error. This rearrangement joins TRBV20-1 to TRBJ2-1; D remains unclear. This CDR3 has 15 amino acids. Germline CDR1 is DFQATT and CDR2 is SNEGSKA (reference sequence). CDR3 nucleotides: TGCAGTGCTACAAGGCCCCCTAGGGCCTACAATGTGCAGTTCTTC. Residues: CSATRPPRAYNVQFF.

This clonotype was seen a handful of times. The chain has TRBV20-1 and TRBJ2-3; a weak D match, TRBD2 (5 bases). V lost 6 bases, J lost 0 bases, and 16 bases lay in between. The CDR3 runs 15 residues. CDR1 is DFQATT, CDR2 SNEGSKA, per germline (reference sequence). This chain's CDR3 is CSAPRASGSTDTQYF. Here the CDR3 DNA reads TGCAGTGCCCCGAGGGCGTCGGGGAGCACAGATACGCAGTATTTT.

V and J are TRBV2 and TRBJ2-3; D uncertain. The CDR3 extends over 12 amino acids. V shed 7 bases and J shed 1 base, with 6 bases lying between them. CDR1 and CDR2 from the germline V gene are SNHLY and FYNNEI. CDR3 loop: CASKRGTDTQYF. CDR3 DNA: TGTGCCAGCAAAAGAGGCACAGATACGCAGTATTTT.

V is TRBV20-1 and J is TRBJ2-7; TRBD1 matches at 9 bases. The germline V gene has CDR1 DFQATT and CDR2 SNEGSKA (reference sequence). Trimming cost V 3 bases and J 4 bases; bases outside gene matches: 4. The CDR3 is made up of 13 amino acids. CDR3 nucleotide sequence: TGCAGTGCTAGCGGGACAGGGAGGTACGAGCAGTACTTC. It translates to CSASGTGRYEQYF.

The J gene is TRBJ2-1, the V gene TRBV7-6; TRBD2 matches 13 bases. There are 17 residues in the CDR3. V was pared by 1 base and J by 2 bases, with 2 bases of the junction left unmatched. Looked up from germline, CDR1 is SGHVS and CDR2 is FNYEAQ. CDR3 sequence: CASSLGGLAGAYNEQFF. In DNA, the CDR3 is TGTGCCAGCAGCTTAGGAGGACTAGCGGGAGCCTACAATGAGCAGTTCTTC.

The chain employs TRBV7-9 and TRBJ2-1; the D gene is possibly TRBD2 (5 bases). The CDR3 consists of 15 residues. Trimming removed 7 bases at V and 4 bases at J, with 17 bases between. Germline CDR1 is SEHNR and CDR2 is FQNEAQ (reference sequence). The CDR3 reads CASNQRSAEYNEQFF. The CDR3 nucleotides read TGTGCCAGCAACCAAAGATCAGCGGAGTACAATGAGCAGTTCTTC.

V gene TRBV6-5 combines with J gene TRBJ2-5; weak D call: TRBD2 (5 bases). Germline V gene lookup returns CDR1 MNHEY and CDR2 SVGAGI. The length of the CDR3 is 15 residues. V was pared by 2 bases and J by 7 bases, with 17 bases between. The CDR3 is CASSYRIAQEGTQYF. As DNA, the CDR3 is TGTGCCAGCAGTTACAGAATAGCGCAGGAAGGGACCCAGTACTTC.

The chain recombines TRBV27 with TRBJ2-5; 9 positions match TRBD2. Matching the DNA end better, TRBJ2-7 makes the J call doubtful. The V gene's germline CDR1 is MNHEY and CDR2 SMNVEV (reference sequence). CDR3 length: 13 amino acids. CDR3 in DNA: TGTGCCAGCAGTTTGCGGGAGGGCTACGAGCAGTACTTC. It translates to CASSLREGYEQYF.

This clonotype was detected a few times. The V gene is TRBV2, the J gene TRBJ1-4, with a weak D call TRBD1 (6 bases). Germline loops: CDR1 SNHLY, CDR2 FYNNEI. CDR3 length: 15 residues. Trimming pared 6 bases from V and 2 bases from J, leaving 13 bases between. CDR3 region: CASRTQGGTNEKLFF. CDR3 sequence (DNA): TGTGCCAGCAGAACACAGGGAGGCACTAATGAAAAACTGTTTTTT.

The chain has TRBV10-2 and TRBJ2-7, with D maybe TRBD2 (7 bases). Trimming pared 4 bases from V and 2 bases from J, leaving 12 bases between. CDR1 WSHSY and CDR2 SAAADI come from the germline V gene. The CDR3 length is 14 residues. The CDR3 DNA follows: TGCGCCAGCAGTGGAGGGGGGACTACCTACGAGCAGTACTTC. Amino acids: CASSGGGTTYEQYF.

This clonotype was counted a few times. The chain links TRBV6-1 to TRBJ1-1; D might be TRBD1 (6 bases). The germline V gene has CDR1 MNHNS and CDR2 SASEGT. The V end was cut by 0 bases, the J end by 3 bases, with 11 bases between. The CDR3 totals 15 residues. The CDR3, as DNA: TGTGCCAGCAGTGAAGCCAGGGGTGCGGACACTGAAGCTTTCTTT. This gives the protein CASSEARGADTEAFF.

This clonotype has just a few counts. The V call is TRBV5-1, the J call TRBJ2-1; 12 bases are a match to TRBD2. J gave up 9 bases and V 5 bases, and 9 bases lay outside the gene matches. The CDR3 is 15 residues long. The germline V gene has CDR1 SGHRS and CDR2 YFSETQ. CDR3 region: CASRPGTSGSGEQFF. Here the CDR3 DNA reads TGCGCCAGCAGACCCGGGACTAGCGGGTCGGGTGAGCAGTTCTTC.

The V and J genes are TRBV5-4 and TRBJ2-3, with D hard to call. Germline CDR1 and CDR2: SGHNT and YYREEE (reference sequence). With 3 bases removed from V and 6 bases from J, the gap between germline ends came to 14 bases. This CDR3 spans 14 amino acids. CDR3 in DNA: TGTGCCAGCAGCTCTTGGAGCGCCACCGATACGCAGTATTTT. Protein: CASSSWSATDTQYF. Full variable domain (outside the CDR3, taken from reference TRBV5-4 and TRBJ2-3): ETGVTQSPTHLIKTRGQQVTLRCSSQSGHNTVSWYQQALGQGPQFIFQYYREEENGRGNFPPRFSGLQFPNYSSELNVNALELDDSALYLCASSSWSATDTQYFGPGTRLTVL.

This clonotype was seen once. The chain carries TRBV25-1 and TRBJ2-3; 10 bases fit TRBD2. The CDR3 totals 14 residues. V lost 8 bases, J lost 3 bases, and 5 bases stayed unmatched. The germline CDR1 and CDR2 sequences are MGHDK and SYGVNS. DNA of the CDR3: TGTGCCAGCCAAGCACTAGCGGGGACAGATACGCAGTATTTT. This translates into CASQALAGTDTQYF.

The chain carries TRBV7-2 and TRBJ1-1, with D perhaps TRBD1 (5 bases). Germline CDR1 and CDR2: SGHTA and FQGNSA. Trimming left V 5 bases short and J 4 bases short, with 14 bases between. There are 14 residues in the CDR3. CDR3 in amino acids: CASSLLTETTEAFF. For the CDR3, the DNA is TGTGCCAGCAGCCTCCTGACAGAAACCACTGAAGCTTTCTTT.

In regard to this clonotype: The missing conserved phenylalanine or tryptophan at the end of this CDR3 makes a read error likely. The V and J genes are TRBV12-3 or TRBV12-4 and TRBJ2-7, with 7 positions matching TRBD1. V lost 8 bases and J lost 0; bases outside the gene matches: 7. This CDR3 comprises 14 residues. The CDR3 reads CASALQGISYEQYS. The DNA for the CDR3 is TGTGCCAGCGCCTTACAGGGGATCTCCTACGAGCAGTACTCC.

This chain links TRBV6-6 with TRBJ2-1; TRBD2 agrees at 10 bases. The CDR3 extends over 14 amino acids. V was pared by 7 bases and J by 6 bases, with 6 bases of the junction left unmatched. The germline V gene has CDR1 MNHNY and CDR2 SVGAGI (reference sequence). As DNA, the CDR3 is TGTGCCAGCACCAGGGGGACTAGCGTCAATGAGCAGTTCTTC. Translated, it gives CASTRGTSVNEQFF.

In this sample, this clonotype turned up a few times. The V gene is TRBV7-9, the J gene TRBJ2-1, with D possibly TRBD2 on 6 matching bases. Germline V gene sequence: CDR1 SEHNR, CDR2 FQNEAQ (reference sequence). This CDR3 comprises 15 residues. V was shortened by 1 base and J by 3 bases, with 10 bases between the two germline ends. The DNA of the CDR3 is TGTGCCAGCAGCTTAGGCGGGATTGGCTACAATGAGCAGTTCTTC. Its translation: CASSLGGIGYNEQFF.

V gene TRBV4-3 combines with J gene TRBJ2-5; 7 positions agree with TRBD1. The end of the DNA aligns better with TRBJ2-1, so the J call may be wrong. Looked up from germline, CDR1 is LGHNA and CDR2 is YSLEER. CDR3 size: 17 residues. CDR3 nucleotide sequence: TGCGCCAGCAGCCAAGACTTCATATACCAGACAGGGATTGAGCAGTTCTTC. Translation: CASSQDFIYQTGIEQFF.

A word on this clonotype: A much larger clone differs from this one at a single base, so this may be a read error. This chain links TRBV28 with TRBJ1-4; 7 nucleotides match TRBD1. From germline, CDR1 is MDHEN and CDR2 SYDVKM. The CDR3 has 16 residues. After removal of 5 bases from V and 4 bases from J, the junction contained 10 bases not matched to a gene. The CDR3 spells CASSAAGTEHNEKLFF. CDR3 coding DNA: TGTGCCAGCAGTGCAGCCGGGACAGAACATAATGAAAAACTGTTTTTT. Based on the CDR3 plus reference TRBV28 and TRBJ1-4, the full variable domain is DVKVTQSSRYLVKRTGEKVFLECVQDMDHENMFWYRQDPGLGLRLIYFSYDVKMKEKGDIPEGYSVSREKKERFSLILESASTNQTSMYLCASSAAGTEHNEKLFFGSGTQLSVL.